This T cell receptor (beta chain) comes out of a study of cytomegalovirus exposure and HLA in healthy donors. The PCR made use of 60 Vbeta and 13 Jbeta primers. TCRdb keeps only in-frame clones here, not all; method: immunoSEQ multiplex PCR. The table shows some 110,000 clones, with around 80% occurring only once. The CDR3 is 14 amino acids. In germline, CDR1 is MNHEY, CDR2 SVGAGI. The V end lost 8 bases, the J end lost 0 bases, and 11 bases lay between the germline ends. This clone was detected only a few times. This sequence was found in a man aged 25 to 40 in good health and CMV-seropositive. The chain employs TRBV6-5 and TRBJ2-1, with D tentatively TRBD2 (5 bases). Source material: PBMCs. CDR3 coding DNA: TGTGCCAGCGGAAGCGGACTCTCCTACAATGAGCAGTTCTTC. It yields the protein CASGSGLSYNEQFF.